Following are 23 T cell receptor beta chains from one sample sequenced in a study of blood T cell repertoires in COVID-19. Generated by immunoSEQ multiplex PCR, the TCRdb table keeps only in-frame clones and is missing some. The sample lists about 150,000 clones, roughly 88% occurring once. Sequenced input: peripheral blood. The origin of the receptors is a man aged 18 to 30 with COVID-19, enrolled during active disease.

V usage is TRBV5-1 and J usage is TRBJ2-7, with D perhaps matching TRBD1 (6 bases). The germline V and J ends were trimmed by 1 base and 0 bases, with 14 bases remaining between them. Germline V gene lookup returns CDR1 SGHRS and CDR2 YFSETQ. The CDR3 sequence is 16 residues long. CDR3 coding DNA: TGCGCCAGCAGCTTGACAGGGCGGGCCAGCTCCTACGAGCAGTACTTC. Protein product: CASSLTGRASSYEQYF.

The table lists this clone with a count of one. This chain uses TRBV5-1 with TRBJ2-2; no firm D call. The CDR3 length is 12 residues. The ends were cut back, 4 bases at V and 7 bases at J, with 8 bases in the middle. In germline, CDR1 is SGHRS, CDR2 YFSETQ. The CDR3 is CASSVIGGELFF. For the CDR3, the DNA is TGCGCCAGCAGCGTGATCGGCGGGGAGCTGTTTTTT.

The rearrangement joins TRBV30 to TRBJ2-1, with TRBD1 identical over 11 bases. Per the germline V gene, CDR1 is GTSNPN and CDR2 is SVGIG (reference sequence). The CDR3 runs 12 residues. The junction had 4 bases not matched to a gene; V was cut back by 2 bases and J by 13 bases. CDR3: CAWSTGTGGQFF. For the CDR3, the DNA is TGTGCCTGGAGTACCGGGACAGGGGGTCAGTTCTTC.

In its sample, this clone was seen a few times. V is TRBV4-1 and J is TRBJ1-6; the D is unclear. V lost 0 bases to trimming and J lost 5 bases, with 11 bases between them. The germline gives CDR1 MGHRA, CDR2 YSYEKL. The CDR3 contains 16 residues. In DNA, the CDR3 is TGCGCCAGCAGCCAAGAGGGCACAGTCAATAATTCACCCCTCCACTTT. This sequence encodes CASSQEGTVNNSPLHF.

The V and J genes are TRBV5-4 and TRBJ2-7, with TRBD2 identical over 10 bases. Unmatched junction bases numbered 14, after V lost 4 bases and J lost 7 bases. Germline V gene data show CDR1 as SGHNT and CDR2 as YYREEE (reference sequence). CDR3 length: 16 residues. The CDR3 sequence: CASSTKEGLAGDEQYF. The CDR3 nucleotides read TGTGCCAGCAGCACGAAGGAGGGCCTAGCGGGAGATGAGCAGTACTTC.

The chain combines TRBV19 with TRBJ1-1; no reliable D call. Germline CDR1 is LNHDA and CDR2 is SQIVND (reference sequence). The length of the CDR3 is 13 residues. V was pared by 3 bases and J by 6 bases, with 11 bases between. The CDR3 loop is CASSMSGRAEAFF. The CDR3 nucleotides are TGTGCCAGTAGTATGTCGGGGAGGGCTGAAGCTTTCTTT.

The chain combines TRBV4-3 with TRBJ2-7; 7 nucleotides agree with TRBD1. CDR1 and CDR2 (germline): LGHNA, YSLEER. V shed 3 bases and J 2 bases; nucleotides not matched to a gene: 7. The CDR3 loop spans 15 amino acids. The CDR3 DNA reads TGCGCCAGCAGCCAGGGACAGTCGATTACCTACGAGCAGTACTTC. Its protein is CASSQGQSITYEQYF.

The chain is built from TRBV5-6 and TRBJ1-2; no clear D. This CDR3 comprises 12 residues. V lost 8 bases and J lost 1, with 9 bases in between. The germline gives CDR1 SGHDT, CDR2 YYEEEE. The CDR3 nucleotides read TGTGCCAGTTTCGGTAGTAACTATGGCTACACCTTC. Its translation is CASFGSNYGYTF.

This sequence joins TRBV18 and TRBJ1-1; no firm D call. This CDR3 has 15 residues. Per germline, CDR1 KGHSH and CDR2 LQKENI. Trimming took off 3 bases at V and 3 bases at J, with 14 bases between the two ends. The CDR3: CASSPRAGTYTEAFF. The CDR3 nucleotides are TGTGCCAGCTCACCCCGAGCGGGCACTTACACTGAAGCTTTCTTT. The full variable domain, with the rest looked up from reference TRBV18 and TRBJ1-1, is NAGVMQNPRHLVRRRGQEARLRCSPMKGHSHVYWYRQLPEEGLKFMVYLQKENIIDESGMPKERFSAEFPKEGPSILRIQQVVRGDSAAYFCASSPRAGTYTEAFFGQGTRLTVV.

The rearrangement uses TRBV24-1 and TRBJ2-7; the match to TRBD1 covers 9 bases. From germline, CDR1 is KGHDR and CDR2 SFDVKD. There are 13 residues in the CDR3. After removal of 5 bases from V and 6 bases from J, the junction contained 4 bases not matched to a gene. The CDR3, as DNA: TGTGCCACCAGTGCCGACAGGGGGACCGAGCAGTACTTC. Its translation is CATSADRGTEQYF.

The chain employs TRBV7-8 and TRBJ1-1; unclear D gene. Trimming shortened V by 2 bases and J by 5 bases, and 9 bases separated the two germline ends. The CDR3 spans 13 residues. CDR1 is SGHVS and CDR2 is FQNEAQ in the germline V gene. The CDR3, as DNA: TGTGCCAGCAGCTTAACGGGGAATACTGAAGCTTTCTTT. Translation gives CASSLTGNTEAFF. The whole variable domain, remainder taken from reference TRBV7-8 and TRBJ1-1, is GAGVSQSPRYKVAKRGQDVALRCDPISGHVSLFWYQQALGQGPEFLTYFQNEAQLDKSGLPSDRFFAERPEGSVSTLKIQRTQQEDSAVYLCASSLTGNTEAFFGQGTRLTVV.

This chain connects TRBV7-6 to TRBJ2-2, with D tentatively TRBD1 (6 bases). The V end lost 4 bases, the J end lost 1 base, and 7 bases lay between the germline ends. The CDR3 runs 14 residues. Germline V gene data show CDR1 as SGHVS and CDR2 as FNYEAQ. CDR3 in DNA: TGTGCCAGCAGCTCACAGGGGAACACCGGGGAGCTGTTTTTT. This sequence encodes CASSSQGNTGELFF.

The J gene is TRBJ2-3, the V gene TRBV3-1 (or the pseudogene TRBV3-2), with 7 bases identical to TRBD1. V lost 1 base to trimming and J lost 3 bases; unmatched junction nucleotides: 7. The CDR3 covers 16 residues. The germline V gene encodes CDR1 LGHDT and CDR2 YNNKEL (reference sequence). CDR3 DNA: TGTGCCAGCAGCCAAGGCGTGGGCAGGGGGACAGATACGCAGTATTTT. Amino acids: CASSQGVGRGTDTQYF.

The chain couples TRBV2 to TRBJ1-5, with D possibly TRBD1 on 5 matching bases. CDR3 length equals 14 residues. Germline CDR1 and CDR2: SNHLY and FYNNEI. V was shortened by 6 bases and J by 1 base, with 10 bases between the two germline ends. In DNA, the CDR3 is TGTGCCAGCAGAAAGGCAGGGAGCAATCAGCCCCAGCATTTT. Residues: CASRKAGSNQPQHF.

The CDR3 DNA reads as TGTGCCACCAGCAGCGGGCTAGCGGGAATCTCCTACGAGCAGTACTTC. This translates into CATSSGLAGISYEQYF. The V gene is TRBV15, the J gene TRBJ2-7; 9 nucleotides align to TRBD2. The CDR3 runs to 16 residues. V trimming: 3 bases; J trimming: 0 bases; junction bases outside the gene matches: 6. Per the germline V gene, CDR1 is LNHNV and CDR2 is YYDKDF (reference sequence).

This rearrangement joins TRBV20-1 to TRBJ2-1, with 12 bases matching TRBD2. Germline CDR1 and CDR2: DFQATT and SNEGSKA (reference sequence). V shed 3 bases and J 9 bases; nucleotides not matched to a gene: 6. The CDR3 has 14 residues. The DNA of the CDR3 is TGCAGTGCTAGTGGACTAGCGGGATGGTTTGAGCAGTTCTTC. Residues: CSASGLAGWFEQFF.

The chain links TRBV4-1 to TRBJ2-4; 9 nucleotides align to TRBD1. Germline-derived CDR1 and CDR2 are MGHRA and YSYEKL. The CDR3 is 16 amino acids. Unmatched junction bases numbered 7, after V lost 3 bases and J lost 4 bases. The CDR3 here is CASSQPNRGPKNIQYF. DNA for the CDR3: TGCGCCAGCAGCCAGCCCAACAGGGGGCCTAAAAACATTCAGTACTTC.

This chain uses TRBV29-1 with TRBJ2-7, with 10 bases aligning to TRBD1. Looked up from germline, CDR1 is SQVTM and CDR2 is ANQGSEA. V dropped 5 bases and J dropped 4; count of bases not matched to a gene: 5. The CDR3 covers 13 residues. CDR3: CSVRTGGLYEQYF. In DNA, the CDR3 is TGCAGCGTTAGGACAGGGGGTCTATACGAGCAGTACTTC.

The chain employs TRBV7-8 and TRBJ1-6; D remains ambiguous. The CDR3 runs 18 residues. Germline CDR1 SGHVS, CDR2 FQNEAQ. V was clipped by 4 bases and J by 2 bases, with 18 bases between them. The CDR3 is CASSSRESLGTYNSPLHF. As DNA, the CDR3 is TGTGCCAGCAGCTCCCGGGAGAGTCTTGGGACCTATAATTCACCCCTCCACTTT.

This sequence joins TRBV19 and TRBJ2-7; no clear D. CDR3 size: 15 residues. Per germline, CDR1 LNHDA and CDR2 SQIVND (reference sequence). V was trimmed by 2 bases and J by 2 bases, leaving 13 bases between them. The CDR3 reads CASSIPGGATYEQYF. As DNA, the CDR3 is TGTGCCAGTAGTATACCTGGCGGAGCTACCTACGAGCAGTACTTC. The full variable domain, in which reference TRBV19 and TRBJ2-7 provide the parts outside the CDR3, is DGGITQSPKYLFRKEGQNVTLSCEQNLNHDAMYWYRQDPGQGLRLIYYSQIVNDFQKGDIAEGYSVSREKKESFPLTVTSAQKNPTAFYLCASSIPGGATYEQYFGPGTRLTVT.

This clone occurred once. The J gene is TRBJ2-3, the V gene TRBV6-5; 14 bases agree with TRBD2. Germline V gene lookup returns CDR1 MNHEY and CDR2 SVGAGI. The CDR3 runs to 16 residues. The junction had 4 bases not matched to a gene; V was cut back by 0 bases and J by 8 bases. In nucleotides, the CDR3 is TGTGCCAGCAGTTACTCTCGACTAGCGGGAGGGGGTACGCAGTATTTT. Protein product: CASSYSRLAGGGTQYF.

This clone was recorded a few times. CDR3 residues: CASSPLGQGLGYTF. CDR3 in DNA: TGTGCCAGCTCACCCCTGGGACAGGGGCTTGGCTACACCTTC. The rearrangement uses TRBV18 and TRBJ1-2; 10 bases are a match to TRBD1. The CDR3 contains 14 residues. V shed 3 bases, J shed 7 bases, and the junction held 5 bases outside the gene matches. The germline V gene encodes CDR1 KGHSH and CDR2 LQKENI.

This chain connects TRBV5-5 to TRBJ1-1; TRBD1 matches at 7 bases. J lost 5 bases, V lost 0 bases, and 16 bases had no gene match. Germline V lookup: CDR1 SGHKS, CDR2 YYEKEE (reference sequence). The CDR3 has 18 amino acids. In nucleotides, the CDR3 is TGTGCCAGCAGCTTGGATGGGCAGGGGGTATTTCTGAGGACTGAAGCTTTCTTT. Amino acid sequence: CASSLDGQGVFLRTEAFF.